This TCR beta chain was identified during a study of blood T cells in healthy people across ages. It was with a sample-barcoded 5' primer and a J-beta primer mix that a second PCR of roughly 7 to 12 cycles was run. All samples yielded 2.5 million or more CDR3-containing paired-end reads. TCRdb fed the 5' RACE reads into MiXCR, producing one record per CDR3 protein. The sample shows 1.5 million to 2 million distinct CDR3 sequences, about 49% of them seen only once. Study-level results: Long-lived donors had more naive CD4+ cells and higher diversity than aged donors.

Looked up from germline, CDR1 is MNHEY and CDR2 is SVGAGI. The V gene lost 6 bases and the J gene lost 0 bases, with 9 bases spanning the gap. The CDR3 consists of 13 residues. In its sample, this clonotype was seen a few times. As yet, its antigen is unknown. The chain is built from TRBV6-5 and TRBJ2-7; tentatively, D is TRBD1 (5 bases). The TCR originated in a woman aged 40 to 49 in good health. Sequencing was carried out using blood. In nucleotides, the CDR3 is TGTGCCAGCAGACGGACAAACTCCTACGAGCAGTACTTC. Protein product: CASRRTNSYEQYF.